This entry features one T cell receptor (beta chain) sequence. The sample originates from a study of cytomegalovirus exposure and HLA in healthy donors. For the study at large: Assignment to the Caucasian-associated ancestry cluster applied to 81% of the approximately 420 genotyped donors.

In the PCR, 60 Vbeta and 13 Jbeta primers were used. Sequenced by immunoSEQ multiplex PCR; TCRdb stores in-frame clones only, minus some. The sample carries 50,000 to 70,000 clones, about 78% recorded once. CDR1 is GTSNPN and CDR2 is SVGIG in the germline V gene (reference sequence). V dropped 0 bases and J dropped 1; count of bases not matched to a gene: 2. The CDR3 has 14 amino acids. This clonotype was sampled from a girl between 5 and 17 years old in good health and CMV-seropositive. Sequenced input: PBMCs. The chain joins TRBV30 to TRBJ1-1; TRBD1 agrees at 7 bases. CDR3 sequence: CAWSVPGGNTEAFF. CDR3 nucleotide sequence: TGTGCCTGGAGTGTCCCAGGGGGGAACACTGAAGCTTTCTTT.